Listed below are T cell receptor beta chains from one sample, sequenced in a study of vaccination effects on CD4 cells after COVID-19. Sequencing used immunoSEQ multiplex PCR; TCRdb keeps in-frame clones, though not all of them. The sample contains about 38,000 clones, roughly 70% of which appear only once. For these receptors, no antigen is known. This specimen was CD4+ T cells from PBMCs cultured with SARS-CoV-2 spike peptides, taken before COVID-19 vaccination. These receptors originate from a human donor who received a COVID-19 vaccine. Both conserved end residues are part of each CDR3. Fields, in order: V gene, J gene, D gene, clone size, CDR3 DNA, CDR3 protein. A D gene is named only where the DNA matches it firmly. Expanded clones get a size class; other rows say once, few or many, or leave the size out.

>TRBV19|TRBJ2-2|-|-
TGTGCCAGCCATCGCTTGGCGGGCTCAGGCACCGGGGAGCTGTTTTTT
CASHRLAGSGTGELFF
>TRBV5-6|TRBJ1-1|-|-
TGTGCCAGCAGCCCCGCCGGCCCCCGTAGTGAAGCTTTCTTT
CASSPAGPRSEAFF
>TRBV10-3|TRBJ2-3|TRBD2|-
TGTGCCATCAGGACTAGCGGGGGGGCCTCAGATACGCAGTATTTT
CAIRTSGGASDTQYF
>TRBV4-1|TRBJ1-6|-|few
TGCGCCAGCAGCCGATCACAGGGAGATGCCTATAATTCACCCCTCCACTTT
CASSRSQGDAYNSPLHF
>TRBV30|TRBJ2-1|TRBD2|-
TGTGCCTGGAGTGTACCCCGGGGGGGACTTAGGAGCTCCTACAATGAGCAGTTCTTC
CAWSVPRGGLRSSYNEQFF
>TRBV4-2|TRBJ2-7|TRBD1|-
TGTGCCAGCAGCCAAGGGGGATGGACAGGGGCCTACGAGCAGTACTTC
CASSQGGWTGAYEQYF
>TRBV7-2|TRBJ1-2|-|-
TGTGCCAGCAGCTTATTAAGGGACCATGGCTACACCTTC
CASSLLRDHGYTF
>TRBV7-9|TRBJ1-1|-|-
TGTGCCAGCAGCCCTGACACTGAAGCTTTCTTT
CASSPDTEAFF
>TRBV5-1|TRBJ1-3|-|-
TGCGCCAGCAGCTTGGGGAAGGGCTCCGGAAACACCATATATTTT
CASSLGKGSGNTIYF
>TRBV2|TRBJ2-7|-|few
TGTGCCTCCTCGGGCGCTAACTCCTACGAGCAGTACTTC
CASSGANSYEQYF
>TRBV4-2|TRBJ1-2|-|few
TGTGCCAGCAGCCAAGATTGGGGAAGGGGTGCCTATGGCTACACCTTC
CASSQDWGRGAYGYTF
>TRBV28|TRBJ1-2|-|-
TGTGCCAGCAGCGCCAGGGGCGGCTACACCTTC
CASSARGGYTF
>TRBV9|TRBJ1-3|-|-
TGTGCCAGCAGCGTAGGGGTGTCGGGGTTAGACACCATATATTTT
CASSVGVSGLDTIYF
>TRBV6-2/TRBV6-3|TRBJ2-3|-|once
TGTGCCAGCAGTCTCCGGGATGTAGGTACGCAGTATTTT
CASSLRDVGTQYF
>TRBV4-3|TRBJ2-3|-|-
TGCGCCAGCAGCCCACGAGGGGGTGCAGATACGCAGTATTTT
CASSPRGGADTQYF
>TRBV5-1|TRBJ2-3|-|-
TGCGCCAGCAGCGGGCTGAGCACAGATACGCAGTATTTT
CASSGLSTDTQYF
>TRBV5-6|TRBJ2-7|-|-
TGTGCCAGCAGCTTACAGGACCCCATTCGCGAGCAGTACTTC
CASSLQDPIREQYF
>TRBV3-1/TRBV3-2|TRBJ2-1|TRBD2|-
TGTGCCAGCAGCACCGGCCCCCTAGGACTAGCGGGAGGAGCCAATGAGCAGTTCTTC
CASSTGPLGLAGGANEQFF
>TRBV3-1/TRBV3-2|TRBJ2-5|-|-
TGTGCCAGCAGCGCATCGGGCGAGACCCAGTACTTC
CASSASGETQYF
>TRBV6-6|TRBJ1-1|TRBD1|-
TGTGCCAGCAGTTCGACAGGGCCTGAAGCTTTCTTT
CASSSTGPEAFF
>TRBV4-2|TRBJ2-7|-|few
TGTGCCAGCAGCCAAGATTTAGGGCGTTACGAGCAGTACTTC
CASSQDLGRYEQYF
>TRBV4-2|TRBJ1-4|-|-
TGTGCCAGCAGCCAAGAAAATCCACGGGGAGGGTCTAATGAAAAACTGTTTTTT
CASSQENPRGGSNEKLFF
>TRBV4-3|TRBJ2-2|-|-
TGCGCCAGCAGCCAACTAGTAAGCACCGGGGAGCTGTTTTTT
CASSQLVSTGELFF
>TRBV2|TRBJ2-7|TRBD1|-
TGTGCCAGCACCGAGGACAGGGCTCTCTACGAGCAGTACTTC
CASTEDRALYEQYF
>TRBV6-5|TRBJ1-1|TRBD1|-
TGTGCCAGCAGACGAGGGGGCTCGAACACTGAAGCTTTCTTT
CASRRGGSNTEAFF
>TRBV18|TRBJ2-7|-|-
TGTGCCAGCTCACCACCCCGGAGCTCCTACGAGCAGTACTTC
CASSPPRSSYEQYF
>TRBV28|TRBJ1-1|TRBD1|-
TGTGCCAGCAGTTTATCGACAGGGGTGACTGAAGCTTTCTTT
CASSLSTGVTEAFF
>TRBV4-1|TRBJ2-3|-|once
TGCGCCAGCAGCCAAGACAGGTCGAATACGCAGTATTTT
CASSQDRSNTQYF
>TRBV6-6|TRBJ1-5|-|-
TGTGCCAGCAGCCTTGGAGCCCTCAGGAGCAATCAGCCCCAGCATTTT
CASSLGALRSNQPQHF
>TRBV6-6|TRBJ1-3|-|-
TGTGCCAGCGCCGATTCGGGCTCTGGAAACACCATATATTTT
CASADSGSGNTIYF
>TRBV5-4|TRBJ1-4|TRBD1|-
TGTGCCAGCAGCCAAACAGGGGGAAAACTGTTTTTT
CASSQTGGKLFF
>TRBV7-9|TRBJ1-1|TRBD1|many
TGTGCCAGCAGCTTAGGGACAGGATTAGGGAACACTGAAGCTTTCTTT
CASSLGTGLGNTEAFF
>TRBV7-7|TRBJ2-5|-|-
TGTGCTAGCAGCTTAGTTGGAGGGCCCCAGTACTTC
CASSLVGGPQYF
>TRBV5-1|TRBJ1-2|-|-
TGCGCCAGCAGCCCGAACACTCAAGCTGGCGCTTATGGCTACACCTTC
CASSPNTQAGAYGYTF
>TRBV28|TRBJ1-1|-|-
TGTGCCAGCAGTTTCCCGGGGAACACTGAAGCTTTCTTT
CASSFPGNTEAFF
>TRBV5-1|TRBJ2-5|-|-
TGCGCCAGCAGCCCCGTGTCCACGGAGACCCAGTACTTC
CASSPVSTETQYF
>TRBV30|TRBJ2-7|-|once
TGTGCCTGTGCGGGGAGCTCCTACGAGCAGTACTTC
CACAGSSYEQYF
>TRBV11-1|TRBJ1-5|-|few
TGTGCCAGCAGCTTAGCGAAAGGAGACCAGCCCCAGCATTTT
CASSLAKGDQPQHF
>TRBV18|TRBJ1-1|-|few
TGTGCCAGCTCACTAGAGGGGGTCTTGAACACTGAAGCTTTCTTT
CASSLEGVLNTEAFF
>TRBV19|TRBJ2-2|-|-
TGTGCCAGTAGCACCTACGCAGCCCTCACCGGGGAGCTGTTTTTT
CASSTYAALTGELFF
>TRBV14|TRBJ2-7|-|-
TGTGCCAGCGGCTTTTCCTACTACGAGCAGTACTTC
CASGFSYYEQYF
>TRBV4-1|TRBJ2-3|-|-
TGCGCCAGCAGCCAAACAGGGTTAGGAACAGATACGCAGTATTTT
CASSQTGLGTDTQYF
>TRBV5-1|TRBJ2-2|TRBD1|few
TGCGCCAGCAGCTTGGGACAGGGGGCACAAAACACCGGGGAGCTGTTTTTT
CASSLGQGAQNTGELFF
>TRBV19|TRBJ2-3|-|-
TGTGCCAGTAGTATAGGAGGGGGTGAGGGCACAGATACGCAGTATTTT
CASSIGGGEGTDTQYF
>TRBV3-1/TRBV3-2|TRBJ1-6|-|-
TGTGCCAGCAGCCCCTGGACCCCTAGGGACTCACCCCTCCACTTT
CASSPWTPRDSPLHF
>TRBV6-5|TRBJ1-3|-|-
TGTGCCAGCAGCCCACTCCTCGGGGGAAACACCATATATTTT
CASSPLLGGNTIYF
>TRBV28|TRBJ2-7|TRBD2|few
TGTGCCAGCAACGCCCTAGCGGGGTTCTACGAGCAGTACTTC
CASNALAGFYEQYF
>TRBV2|TRBJ1-2|-|-
TGTGCCAGCAGTGAAGGGCGGCGGGGCTACACCTTC
CASSEGRRGYTF
>TRBV3-1/TRBV3-2|TRBJ1-1|-|-
TGTGCCAGTCGGGAAGCTTTCTTT
CASREAFF
>TRBV20-1|TRBJ2-1|-|-
TGCAGTGCTAGTTGGCAGCTACTAGCAGATGAGCAGTTCTTC
CSASWQLLADEQFF